Presented here are 19 T cell receptor beta chains from one specimen sequenced in a study of blood T cell repertoires in COVID-19. Method: immunoSEQ multiplex PCR; TCRdb's copy keeps in-frame clones and lacks some. Altogether a few hundred thousand clones are present, roughly nine tenths being singletons, with the ten largest covering approximately 1.3%. The sequenced sample was PBMCs or T cells enriched from blood (not recorded which). Receptors originate from a human donor in a cohort exposed to, infected with or recovered from COVID-19 (not recorded which). The donor label of this sample is uncertain.

This clone appeared a single time. The gene calls are TRBV28 and TRBJ1-1; no clear D. The CDR3 spans 16 residues. In germline, CDR1 is MDHEN, CDR2 SYDVKM. Trimming took 3 bases from V and 3 from J, leaving 17 bases between them. CDR3 sequence: CASSFPINSGDTEAFF. CDR3 bases: TGTGCCAGCAGTTTTCCCATAAACAGCGGGGACACTGAAGCTTTCTTT.

This chain links TRBV15 with TRBJ2-3; 8 nucleotides line up with TRBD2. The CDR3 totals 15 residues. Germline CDR1 reads LNHNV; CDR2 reads YYDKDF (reference sequence). After removal of 7 bases from V and 5 bases from J, the junction contained 11 bases not matched to a gene. The CDR3 region is CATIPAGGAGDTQYF. The CDR3 DNA reads as TGTGCCACCATTCCTGCCGGGGGGGCAGGAGATACGCAGTATTTT. The variable domain in full, with the rest retrieved from reference TRBV15 and TRBJ2-3, is DAMVIQNPRYQVTQFGKPVTLSCSQTLNHNVMYWYQQKSSQAPKLLFHYYDKDFNNEADTPDNFQSRRPNTSFCFLDIRSPGLGDTAMYLCATIPAGGAGDTQYFGPGTRLTVL.

The chain recombines TRBV6-4 with TRBJ1-5; 9 bases agree with TRBD1. The ends lost 7 bases at V and 4 bases at J; junction bases unmatched: 23. This CDR3 contains 20 residues. The V gene's germline CDR1 is MRHNA and CDR2 SNTAGT. The CDR3 nucleotides are TGTGCCAGCACCGAATTTCCCAGGGACAGGGAGTTTGGTAGGAATCAGCCCCAGCATTTT. Residues: CASTEFPRDREFGRNQPQHF.

The chain is built from TRBV12-3 or TRBV12-4 and TRBJ1-4; D is unclear. V lost 3 bases and J lost 11, with 13 bases in between. The CDR3 extends over 13 amino acids. The CDR3 sequence: CASSFTAPVKLFF. In DNA form, the CDR3 reads TGTGCCAGCAGTTTTACTGCCCCGGTGAAACTGTTTTTT.

The chain carries TRBV5-1 and TRBJ2-2; possible D gene TRBD1, 6 bases. The CDR3 spans 14 residues. Germline CDR1 and CDR2: SGHRS and YFSETQ. Trimming took 0 bases from V and 7 from J, leaving 10 bases between them. The CDR3 loop is CASSLDRDGGELFF. The DNA for the CDR3 is TGCGCCAGCAGCTTGGACAGGGATGGCGGGGAGCTGTTTTTT.

This chain uses TRBV7-2 with TRBJ1-1; maybe TRBD1 (5 bases). Trimming left V 1 base short and J 0 bases short, with 18 bases between. This CDR3 contains 18 residues. Germline V gene sequence: CDR1 SGHTA, CDR2 FQGNSA. The CDR3 reads CASSLEDFVTAMNTEAFF. CDR3 nucleotides: TGTGCCAGCAGCTTAGAGGATTTCGTGACAGCCATGAACACTGAAGCTTTCTTT.

The rearrangement joins TRBV9 to TRBJ1-1, with 7 nucleotides matching TRBD1. The V gene end was trimmed by 4 bases and the J gene end by 10 bases; junction bases not matched to a gene: 19. The CDR3 has 16 residues. Germline CDR1 and CDR2: SGDLS and YYNGEE. The CDR3 DNA follows: TGTGCCAGCAGCCCCCAAGGGGGCCAGGCAGGGCTCGGAGCTTTCTTT. Its translation is CASSPQGGQAGLGAFF.

The chain employs TRBV30 and TRBJ2-2, with 9 bases identical to TRBD1. CDR3 size: 14 residues. Germline lookup yields CDR1 GTSNPN and CDR2 SVGIG (reference sequence). J lost 4 bases, V lost 8 bases, and 8 bases had no gene match. CDR3 sequence reads: CARRDRVATGELFF. The CDR3 DNA is TGTGCCCGTCGGGACAGGGTGGCCACCGGGGAGCTGTTTTTT.

The chain combines TRBV30 with TRBJ1-3; no firm D call. The CDR3 runs to 15 residues. V dropped 0 bases and J dropped 0 bases, with 9 bases sitting between them. Germline V gene data show CDR1 as GTSNPN and CDR2 as SVGIG (reference sequence). The CDR3 reads CAWSVELYSGNTIYF. DNA of the CDR3: TGTGCCTGGAGTGTAGAACTGTACTCTGGAAACACCATATATTTT.

The chain uses TRBV10-3 and TRBJ2-7, with TRBD1 matching over 7 bases. The germline V gene encodes CDR1 ENHRY and CDR2 SYGVKD. This CDR3 region has 18 residues. With V trimmed by 8 bases and J by 0 bases, 19 bases remained unmatched. CDR3 region: CAIGGATQKEGASYEQYF. In DNA, the CDR3 is TGTGCCATCGGTGGGGCAACGCAAAAAGAGGGGGCCTCCTACGAGCAGTACTTC.

The sample holds one count of this clone. This chain uses TRBV5-4 with TRBJ1-1; 8 bases align to TRBD1. Looked up from germline, CDR1 is SGHNT and CDR2 is YYREEE (reference sequence). The CDR3 contains 16 residues. J lost 0 bases, V lost 4 bases, and 8 bases had no gene match. The CDR3 nucleotides read TGTGCCAGCAGCGGACGGACAGGGACCATGAACACTGAAGCTTTCTTT. This translates into CASSGRTGTMNTEAFF.

The chain carries TRBV5-1 and TRBJ2-7; D possibly corresponds to TRBD1 (5 bases). Germline V gene sequence: CDR1 SGHRS, CDR2 YFSETQ. Trimming left V 5 bases short and J 4 bases short, with 7 bases between. The CDR3 covers 11 residues. The CDR3 region has the DNA TGCGCCAGCAGGGACATGTACGAGCAGTACTTC. Protein product: CASRDMYEQYF.

V gene TRBV7-2 combines with J gene TRBJ1-1, with D uncertain. The CDR3 is 12 amino acids. V lost 5 bases and J lost 8, with 12 bases in between. Germline CDR1 SGHTA, CDR2 FQGNSA. For the CDR3, the DNA is TGTGCCAGCAGCCCCAGAGGCGGAGAAGCTTTCTTT. Its protein is CASSPRGGEAFF.

The genes are TRBV21-1 and TRBJ2-7; TRBD1 is the table's D call and was not checked against the DNA. TRBV21-1 is an annotated pseudogene. The CDR3 spans 20 residues. CDR3 sequence reads: CASSKAGGGDRGSGPYEQYF. The CDR3 nucleotides read TGTGCCAGCAGCAAAGCGGGTGGAGGGGACAGGGGAAGTGGCCCCTACGAGCAGTACTTC.

This clone was seen just once. This rearrangement joins TRBV7-2 to TRBJ1-2; TRBD1 is a possible D gene (6 bases). Trimming stripped 1 base from V and 4 bases from J, with 16 bases between. CDR1 SGHTA and CDR2 FQGNSA come from the germline V gene. This CDR3 is built from 16 residues. This CDR3 reads CASSLGLTGPVYGYTF. DNA for the CDR3: TGTGCCAGCAGCTTAGGCCTGACAGGACCCGTCTATGGCTACACCTTC. Complete variable domain (other parts from reference TRBV7-2 and TRBJ1-2): GAGVSQSPSNKVTEKGKDVELRCDPISGHTALYWYRQSLGQGLEFLIYFQGNSAPDKSGLPSDRFSAERTGGSVSTLTIQRTQQEDSAVYLCASSLGLTGPVYGYTFGSGTRLTVV.

V gene TRBV6-5 combines with J gene TRBJ1-2; 7 bases line up with TRBD1. CDR3 length: 14 residues. Trimming cost V 0 bases and J 8 bases; bases outside gene matches: 6. The germline V gene encodes CDR1 MNHEY and CDR2 SVGAGI. For the CDR3, the DNA is TGTGCCAGCAGTTACTCAGGAGGGGGCGACGGCTACACCTTC. Its translation is CASSYSGGGDGYTF.

This chain joins TRBV19 and TRBJ1-3; possible D gene TRBD1, 6 bases. The length of the CDR3 is 13 residues. The V end was cut by 6 bases, the J end by 2 bases, with 8 bases between. The germline V gene encodes CDR1 LNHDA and CDR2 SQIVND (reference sequence). The chain's CDR3 is CASSGQTGNTIYF. The CDR3, as DNA: TGTGCCAGTAGCGGACAGACTGGAAACACCATATATTTT.

The rearrangement links TRBV13 to TRBJ1-1; TRBD1 agrees at 7 bases. J lost 0 bases, V lost 5 bases, and 6 bases had no gene match. This CDR3 comprises 15 residues. CDR1 and CDR2 from the germline V gene are PRHDT and FYEKMQ (reference sequence). This CDR3 reads CASSPLTGMNTEAFF. The CDR3 DNA reads as TGTGCCAGCAGCCCACTGACAGGGATGAACACTGAAGCTTTCTTT.

The rearrangement links TRBV19 to TRBJ1-5; 7 nucleotides line up with TRBD1. The CDR3 is made up of 15 amino acids. V lost 3 bases, J lost 4 bases, and 6 bases stayed unmatched. Germline CDR1 reads LNHDA; CDR2 reads SQIVND (reference sequence). CDR3 sequence reads: CASSIVWDRNQPQHF. DNA of the CDR3: TGTGCCAGTAGTATCGTTTGGGACAGAAATCAGCCCCAGCATTTT.